This TCR beta chain was recovered during a study of T cell clusters in autoimmune cytopenias. One tube held mixed TRB-A and TRB-B primer pools for touch-down PCR. TCRdb re-called the multiplex PCR reads and shows each CDR3 protein once, DNA omitted. This listing includes 4,000 to 5,000 distinct CDR3 sequences. Germline CDR1 MNHNY, CDR2 SVGAGI (reference sequence). The CDR3 loop spans 14 amino acids. TRB amplification used 250 ng of peripheral blood genomic DNA. This sample also belongs to another study, concerning T cell repertoires in aging, cancer and after chemotherapy.

This TCR derives from a human donor with an autoimmune cytopenia or autoimmune hepatitis (not recorded which). Sequencing used peripheral blood. The chain couples TRBV6-6 to TRBJ2-4. This CDR3 reads CASSYSLAKNIQYF.